This is a list of T cell receptor beta chains from one sample in a study of CD8 T cell repertoires and HIV-1 epitope variants. The protocol was immunoSEQ multiplex PCR, while the TCRdb copy is restricted to in-frame clones and leaves out a portion. The sample includes thousands of clones, over 55% of them seen just once. These receptors are not linked to any known antigen. Sequencing was performed on cultured CD8+ T cells derived from PBMCs. These receptors all come from a male donor with HIV. CDR3s include the opening cysteine and the closing phenylalanine or tryptophan. Each record gives: clone size, J gene, V gene, CDR3 protein. Size is stated for part of the rows, as once, few or many counts, or as a class when the clone is expanded.

size: -
J: TRBJ1-5
V: TRBV4-1
CDR3: CASSQDVGGTQPQHF

size: -
J: TRBJ2-1
V: TRBV30
CDR3: CAFRLAAYNEQFF

size: -
J: TRBJ1-6
V: TRBV27
CDR3: CASSRTSRGHNSPLHF

size: -
J: TRBJ2-5
V: TRBV2
CDR3: CASTAEGNKGETQYF

size: -
J: TRBJ2-3
V: TRBV9
CDR3: CASSPGTSGNTDTQYF

size: -
J: TRBJ2-7
V: TRBV2
CDR3: CASSEGDFYEQYF

size: few
J: TRBJ2-7
V: TRBV7-9
CDR3: CASSPTDSTYEQYF

size: -
J: TRBJ2-5
V: TRBV4-2
CDR3: CASSQGETKGGSKETQYF

size: few
J: TRBJ1-2
V: TRBV29-1
CDR3: CSTTQGSYGYTF

size: -
J: TRBJ1-3
V: TRBV13
CDR3: CASSLAGKAGNTIYF

size: -
J: TRBJ2-7
V: TRBV7-6
CDR3: CASSLLVGSYEQYF

size: -
J: TRBJ1-1
V: TRBV9
CDR3: CASSVAGIGEAFF

size: few
J: TRBJ1-3
V: TRBV11-2
CDR3: CASSFPRAGVGGNTIYF

size: -
J: TRBJ1-1
V: TRBV19
CDR3: CASSIFVGWENTEAFF

size: -
J: TRBJ1-1
V: TRBV6-5
CDR3: CASSLQGGGTFF

size: once
J: TRBJ2-5
V: TRBV5-4
CDR3: CASSLEGGGSSETQYF

size: -
J: TRBJ2-5
V: TRBV7-9
CDR3: CASSLETQYF

size: -
J: TRBJ2-5
V: TRBV28
CDR3: CATLAGGQETQYF

size: -
J: TRBJ1-5
V: TRBV5-4
CDR3: CASSSPNQPQHF

size: -
J: TRBJ2-3
V: TRBV7-2
CDR3: CASSFRGRTDTQYF

size: few
J: TRBJ2-1
V: TRBV19
CDR3: CASSILLGNEQFF

size: -
J: TRBJ2-4
V: TRBV4-1
CDR3: CASSQGAQGGNIQYF

size: -
J: TRBJ2-3
V: TRBV5-6
CDR3: CASSLEGLAGAADTQYF

size: -
J: TRBJ2-5
V: TRBV5-4
CDR3: CASWDTQETQYF

size: once
J: TRBJ2-3
V: TRBV5-4
CDR3: CASRDQRGSTDTQYF

size: -
J: TRBJ2-7
V: TRBV7-6
CDR3: CASSSIASGLSYEQYF

size: -
J: TRBJ2-1
V: TRBV6-5
CDR3: CASSKTGFNEQFF

size: few
J: TRBJ1-6
V: TRBV9
CDR3: CASSVDKGTGSGGNSPLHF

size: -
J: TRBJ1-2
V: TRBV6-1
CDR3: CASRDYDVVNYGYTF

size: -
J: TRBJ2-3
V: TRBV29-1
CDR3: CSVEDRSLTSNADTQYF

size: -
J: TRBJ1-1
V: TRBV28
CDR3: CASGGEWAGTEAFF

size: -
J: TRBJ2-7
V: TRBV28
CDR3: CASSSSYEQYF

size: few
J: TRBJ2-7
V: TRBV19
CDR3: CATSGGYEQYF

size: few
J: TRBJ1-1
V: TRBV27
CDR3: CASIRGGGTEAFF

size: -
J: TRBJ1-1
V: TRBV18
CDR3: CASSEGSTEAFF

size: -
J: TRBJ2-1
V: TRBV28
CDR3: CASSLSQGISYNEQFF

size: -
J: TRBJ2-6
V: TRBV9
CDR3: CASSAGTASSLGANVLTF

size: -
J: TRBJ1-2
V: TRBV28
CDR3: CASSPVWTYGYTF

size: few
J: TRBJ2-7
V: TRBV30
CDR3: CAWRGEGYEQYF

size: once
J: TRBJ1-2
V: TRBV9
CDR3: CASSPTGAYGYTF

size: -
J: TRBJ1-3
V: TRBV18
CDR3: CASSPRDSRENTIYF

size: -
J: TRBJ2-3
V: TRBV10-3
CDR3: CAISESGASLTDTQYF

size: -
J: TRBJ2-1
V: TRBV9
CDR3: CASSGSPFPTSGGPWSYNEQFF

size: -
J: TRBJ1-4
V: TRBV28
CDR3: CASSLSATGGREKLFF

size: -
J: TRBJ2-1
V: TRBV29-1
CDR3: CSVQGFSYNEQFF

size: -
J: TRBJ1-1
V: TRBV5-6
CDR3: CASSRLRQRMNTEAFF

size: -
J: TRBJ2-7
V: TRBV6-5
CDR3: CASSVWTGTGYEQYF

size: -
J: TRBJ1-1
V: TRBV5-6
CDR3: CASSLGGGRAFF

size: few
J: TRBJ2-3
V: TRBV18
CDR3: CASSPLGGSTTDTQYF

size: -
J: TRBJ2-7
V: TRBV28
CDR3: CASSFGTLYEQYF

size: -
J: TRBJ1-2
V: TRBV5-6
CDR3: CANSLGGTGGTYTF